A selection of T cell receptor beta chains follows, all from one sample in a study of immune evolution from preneoplasia to lung adenocarcinoma. The assay was immunoSEQ multiplex PCR, and TCRdb's table has in-frame clones only and misses some. The sample carries more than 2,500 clones, 80% recorded once. The sequenced sample was FFPE adjacent normal lung tissue. The receptors derive from a donor of 70 years or more with lung adenocarcinoma. The CDR3 runs from the conserved cysteine through the conserved F or W. A D gene is named only where the DNA matches it firmly. A row's size may be missing; if present it is once, few, many or a size class.

j_gene	abundance	v_gene	d_gene	CDR3aa	CDR3nt
TRBJ2-7	-	TRBV4-2	TRBD2	CASSQTMRETYEQYF	TGTGCCAGCAGCCAAACCATGCGGGAGACCTACGAGCAGTACTTC
TRBJ2-1	once	TRBV11-3	TRBD2	CASSLDGTSGYNEQFF	TGTGCCAGCAGCTTAGACGGGACTAGCGGATACAATGAGCAGTTCTTC
TRBJ2-7	-	TRBV5-1	-	CASSLAGVGEQYF	TGCGCCAGCAGCTTGGCCGGGGTGGGGGAGCAGTACTTC
TRBJ2-7	-	TRBV7-2	-	CASSIMGEDEQYF	TGTGCCAGCAGCATAATGGGGGAGGACGAGCAGTACTTC
TRBJ1-1	-	TRBV10-3	TRBD1	CAISKGQGPNEAFF	TGTGCCATCAGTAAAGGACAGGGACCGAATGAAGCTTTCTTT
TRBJ2-3	-	TRBV29-1	-	CSADTRSTDTQYF	TGCAGCGCCGATACCAGAAGCACAGATACGCAGTATTTT
TRBJ2-2	-	TRBV7-9	TRBD1	CASSLGTGDTGELFF	TGTGCCAGCAGCTTAGGGACAGGGGACACCGGGGAGCTGTTTTTT
TRBJ1-2	once	TRBV7-8	-	CASSLADYGYTF	TGTGCCAGCAGCTTAGCAGACTATGGCTACACCTTC
TRBJ2-4	-	TRBV7-2	-	CASSLGVRNIQYF	TGTGCCAGCAGCTTAGGTGTTCGAAACATTCAGTACTTC
TRBJ1-2	-	TRBV27	TRBD1	CASSLKGQGAVGYTF	TGTGCCAGCAGTTTAAAAGGACAGGGGGCTGTCGGCTACACCTTC
TRBJ2-3	-	TRBV6-5	-	CASSYSPIVSTDTQYF	TGTGCCAGCAGTTACAGCCCGATAGTGAGCACAGATACGCAGTATTTT
TRBJ2-3	once	TRBV7-9	TRBD1	CASMDRGFTDTQYF	TGTGCCAGCATGGACAGGGGATTCACAGATACGCAGTATTTT
TRBJ1-2	-	TRBV29-1	TRBD1	CSVGGRDRGNYGYTF	TGCAGCGTTGGGGGTCGGGACAGGGGTAACTATGGCTACACCTTC
TRBJ1-5	-	TRBV29-1	TRBD1	CSVVLTGDGFNQPQHF	TGCAGCGTTGTCTTGACAGGGGATGGGTTCAATCAGCCCCAGCATTTT
TRBJ1-5	once	TRBV2	-	CASSGQVNQPQHF	TGTGCCAGCAGTGGACAGGTCAATCAGCCCCAGCATTTT
TRBJ2-1	few	TRBV6-1	-	CASRTGQAGRDEQFF	TGTGCCAGCAGAACCGGACAGGCAGGGAGGGATGAGCAGTTCTTC
TRBJ1-5	-	TRBV19	-	CASTTGQRNQPQHF	TGTGCCAGTACAACAGGGCAGCGGAATCAGCCCCAGCATTTT
TRBJ2-7	-	TRBV5-4	-	CASSFYGASDEQYF	TGTGCCAGCAGCTTTTACGGAGCTAGCGACGAGCAGTACTTC
TRBJ2-7	-	TRBV5-6	-	CASTREGLTPYEQYF	TGTGCCAGCACCCGGGAAGGCCTTACCCCCTACGAGCAGTACTTC
TRBJ1-2	-	TRBV29-1	TRBD1	CSVQKQGADGYTF	TGCAGCGTTCAAAAACAGGGGGCGGATGGCTACACCTTC
TRBJ2-5	-	TRBV5-6	TRBD2	CASSLVKAGGLDRAQYF	TGTGCCAGCAGCTTGGTAAAAGCGGGAGGCCTGGATCGGGCCCAGTACTTC
TRBJ1-2	-	TRBV27	TRBD1	CASKLTGTGVGYTF	TGTGCCAGCAAGCTCACCGGGACAGGGGTCGGCTACACCTTC
TRBJ2-5	-	TRBV5-4	-	CASNGGGYQETQYF	TGTGCCAGCAATGGGGGTGGTTACCAAGAGACCCAGTACTTC
TRBJ2-5	-	TRBV12-5	-	CASVSGNQETQYF	TGTGCTAGTGTATCGGGGAACCAAGAGACCCAGTACTTC
TRBJ2-7	-	TRBV2	-	CASSWTVSYEQYF	TGTGCCAGCAGTTGGACGGTTTCCTACGAGCAGTACTTC
TRBJ2-1	-	TRBV11-3	TRBD1	CASSRGQGSNNEQFF	TGTGCCAGCAGCCGAGGACAGGGGAGCAACAATGAGCAGTTCTTC
TRBJ2-1	-	TRBV20-1	-	CSASRYNEQFF	TGCAGTGCTAGCCGCTACAATGAGCAGTTCTTC
TRBJ2-7	once	TRBV11-3	TRBD2	CASSYGHGGFYEQYF	TGTGCCAGCAGCTACGGACACGGGGGGTTCTACGAGCAGTACTTC
TRBJ2-7	-	TRBV27	TRBD1	CASSYSGQGRHEQYF	TGTGCCAGCAGTTATTCGGGACAGGGGCGTCACGAGCAGTACTTC
TRBJ2-1	-	TRBV4-1	-	CASSQDLRGEQFF	TGCGCCAGCAGCCAAGACCTGAGAGGTGAGCAGTTCTTC
TRBJ1-1	few	TRBV6-1	-	CASSGTRNTEAFF	TGTGCCAGCAGCGGGACAAGGAACACTGAAGCTTTCTTT
TRBJ2-7	once	TRBV2	-	CASSPSYEQYF	TGTGCCAGCAGTCCATCCTACGAGCAGTACTTC
TRBJ2-1	-	TRBV6-4	-	CASSDGVARRNEQFF	TGTGCCAGCAGTGACGGGGTAGCGAGAAGAAATGAGCAGTTCTTC
TRBJ2-1	-	TRBV11-2	-	CASSPNRVASYNEQFF	TGTGCCAGCAGCCCCAACAGGGTTGCCTCCTACAATGAGCAGTTCTTC
TRBJ2-7	few	TRBV4-3	-	CASSPGLGEFSYEQYF	TGCGCCAGCAGTCCCGGACTCGGGGAGTTCTCCTACGAGCAGTACTTC
TRBJ1-1	-	TRBV7-9	TRBD1	CASSLVAGGDTEAFF	TGTGCCAGCAGCTTAGTGGCAGGGGGAGACACTGAAGCTTTCTTT
TRBJ1-4	-	TRBV30	TRBD1	CAWDRGTTNEKLFF	TGTGCCTGGGACAGGGGAACAACTAATGAAAAACTGTTTTTT
TRBJ2-7	few	TRBV30	-	CAWGRYYEQYF	TGTGCCTGGGGGAGGTACTACGAGCAGTACTTC
TRBJ1-2	-	TRBV6-1	-	CASNLGVAGGYTF	TGTGCCAGCAATCTTGGGGTGGCAGGTGGCTACACCTTC
TRBJ1-5	-	TRBV30	-	CAWAAGTRYSNQPQHF	TGTGCCTGGGCCGCCGGGACAAGGTATAGCAATCAGCCCCAGCATTTT
TRBJ2-1	-	TRBV12-5	-	CASGLVFSEQFF	TGTGCTAGTGGTTTGGTATTTAGTGAGCAGTTCTTC
TRBJ1-1	-	TRBV6-5	-	CASRDRIVAEAFF	TGTGCCAGCAGGGACCGAATTGTTGCTGAAGCTTTCTTT
TRBJ2-7	-	TRBV11-2	-	CASSLTDGAYEQYF	TGTGCCAGCAGCTTGACCGATGGGGCCTACGAGCAGTACTTC
TRBJ2-1	once	TRBV30	TRBD2	CAWSPLASGRNEQFF	TGTGCCTGGAGCCCCCTGGCTAGCGGGAGAAATGAGCAGTTCTTC
TRBJ2-1	once	TRBV11-2	-	CASSPVGNYNEQFF	TGTGCCAGCAGTCCGGTGGGGAACTACAATGAGCAGTTCTTC
TRBJ1-5	-	TRBV5-3	-	CARRHKSSNQPQHF	TGTGCCAGAAGACATAAAAGTAGCAATCAGCCCCAGCATTTT
TRBJ1-5	-	TRBV6-1	-	CASSPPGRSNQPQHF	TGTGCCAGCAGTCCACCGGGACGTAGCAATCAGCCCCAGCATTTT
TRBJ2-2	few	TRBV19	TRBD2	CASGELAGGFGELFF	TGTGCCAGTGGGGAGCTAGCGGGGGGATTTGGGGAGCTGTTTTTT
TRBJ1-1	-	TRBV30	-	CAWSRRNTEAFF	TGTGCCTGGAGTCGTCGGAACACTGAAGCTTTCTTT
TRBJ1-2	once	TRBV6-5	-	CASRETTAENYGYTF	TGTGCCAGCAGAGAAACGACGGCAGAGAACTATGGCTACACCTTC
TRBJ1-3	once	TRBV10-3	-	CAIGRANTIYF	TGTGCCATCGGGAGGGCCAACACCATATATTTT
TRBJ1-4	-	TRBV19	TRBD1	CASSSVNFGQGDEKLFF	TGTGCCAGTAGTAGTGTCAATTTCGGACAGGGGGATGAAAAACTGTTTTTT
TRBJ2-1	few	TRBV14	TRBD2	CASSHSGRALNEQFF	TGTGCCAGCAGCCACAGCGGGAGGGCCCTCAATGAGCAGTTCTTC
TRBJ2-1	-	TRBV7-8	TRBD2	CASSLGAGGGNNEQFF	TGTGCCAGCAGCTTAGGCGCGGGAGGCGGGAACAATGAGCAGTTCTTC